This section outlines one T cell receptor (beta chain) sequence together with its context. Its antigen is undetermined. This sample was taken from a study of blood T cells in healthy people across ages. Study results and caveats: TCR beta diversity tracked closely with naive T cell percentage.

CDR3 length: 14 amino acids. Germline values: CDR1 SGHAT, CDR2 FQNNGV. V was clipped by 2 bases and J by 6 bases, with 13 bases between them. The authors ran a second PCR of 7 to 11 cycles using a sample-barcoded 5' primer and a J-beta primer mix. TCRdb re-called the 5' RACE reads through MiXCR, storing one row per CDR3 protein. This table holds over 750,000 distinct CDR3 sequences, 20% to 30% found once. The sample was also linked to a second study, of T cells of mothers and their children. That paper notes: Each donor was one of three healthy Caucasian mothers or one of their six children. Nobody spotted any persistent microchimeric T cell clones.

The V gene is TRBV11-2, the J gene TRBJ1-2; maybe TRBD1 (6 bases). The sample comprised blood. This clonotype was obtained from a boy aged 10-17 years in good health. In DNA, the CDR3 is TGTGCCAGCAGCTTACAGGGGCTTAATGATGGCTACACCTTC. Translating gives CASSLQGLNDGYTF.